The rows below give T cell receptor beta chains drawn from one sample of a study of T cell repertoires in cytomegalovirus infection. Their target antigens are unknown. A single record per CDR3 protein comes from TCRdb applying MiXCR to the reads. The data show around 120,000 distinct CDR3 sequences, roughly a quarter seen once. Sequencing was performed on PBMCs, sequenced either directly or after in vitro stimulation (not recorded which). These TCRs come from a human donor in good health (CMV status not recorded). Some clones in this sample may be carry-over from other donors' samples. Both conserved end residues are part of each CDR3. D genes are given only for firm matches. The listing skips clone size in some rows; elsewhere it reads once, few, many or a size class.

v_gene,j_gene,abundance,len,d_gene,CDR3aa,CDR3nt
TRBV7-9,TRBJ1-2,NA,16,TRBD1,CASSLVGGQGGYGYTF,TGTGCCAGCAGCTTAGTAGGGGGACAGGGCGGCTATGGCTACACCTTC
TRBV7-2,TRBJ2-3,many,15,TRBD1,CASSLASRGQSTQYF,TGTGCCAGCAGCTTAGCATCCAGGGGACAGTCGACGCAGTATTTT
TRBV11-3,TRBJ2-1,few,14,NA,CASSLDSGDNEQFF,TGTGCCAGCAGCTTAGACAGTGGGGACAATGAGCAGTTCTTC
TRBV12-3/TRBV12-4,TRBJ1-2,few,13,TRBD1,CASSHDRVAGYTF,TGTGCCAGCAGTCACGACAGGGTGGCTGGCTACACCTTC
TRBV11-2,TRBJ1-1,NA,15,NA,CASSLDGRGNTEAFF,TGTGCCAGCAGCTTAGATGGCAGGGGGAACACTGAAGCTTTCTTT
TRBV7-8,TRBJ2-5,NA,13,NA,CASSFSRRETQYF,TGTGCCAGCAGCTTTTCTAGAAGAGAGACCCAGTACTTC
TRBV7-2,TRBJ2-1,many,14,TRBD2,CASSGSGSYNEQFF,TGTGCCAGCAGCGGCAGCGGGAGTTACAATGAGCAGTTCTTC
TRBV28,TRBJ2-7,few,15,NA,CASSLRSFASYEQYF,TGTGCCAGCAGTTTACGATCATTCGCGAGTTACGAGCAGTACTTC
TRBV29-1,TRBJ2-7,few,11,TRBD1,CSGNRGHEQYF,TGCAGCGGTAACAGGGGCCACGAGCAGTACTTC
TRBV6-4,TRBJ2-7,few,17,TRBD2,CASSENGRDIRRYEQYF,TGTGCCAGCAGTGAGAACGGGAGGGACATCCGAAGGTACGAGCAGTACTTC
TRBV7-9,TRBJ2-1,NA,17,NA,CASSSLKLYGSYNEQFF,TGTGCCAGCAGCTCCTTGAAACTATACGGCTCCTACAATGAGCAGTTCTTC
TRBV11-3,TRBJ2-1,few,19,TRBD2,CASSSGLAGPLSSYNEQFF,TGTGCCAGCAGCTCGGGACTAGCGGGACCCCTGAGCTCCTACAATGAGCAGTTCTTC
TRBV5-4,TRBJ2-3,few,12,NA,CASSFNTGTQYF,TGTGCCAGCAGCTTCAACACAGGAACGCAGTATTTT
TRBV6-5,TRBJ2-3,few,14,NA,CASSYEGRTDTQYF,TGTGCCAGCAGTTACGAAGGGAGGACAGATACGCAGTATTTT
TRBV28,TRBJ2-7,few,11,NA,CASSSPREQYF,TGTGCCAGCAGTTCGCCTAGAGAGCAGTACTTC
TRBV27,TRBJ2-2,few,13,NA,CASSFGPTGELFF,TGTGCCAGCAGCTTCGGACCCACCGGGGAGCTGTTTTTT
TRBV7-2,TRBJ2-4,few,15,TRBD1,CASSLDRTGWDIQYF,TGTGCCAGCAGCTTAGATCGGACAGGGTGGGACATTCAGTACTTC
TRBV7-2,TRBJ1-2,NA,14,NA,CASSSRVAADGYTF,TGTGCCAGCAGCAGCAGGGTGGCGGCGGATGGCTACACCTTC
TRBV5-5,TRBJ2-1,NA,12,NA,CASSFVGFEQFF,TGTGCCAGCAGCTTTGTAGGTTTTGAGCAGTTCTTC
TRBV6-2/TRBV6-3,TRBJ1-2,NA,16,NA,CASSRGASTSRGGYTF,TGTGCCAGCAGCAGAGGGGCCTCTACCAGCCGAGGGGGCTACACCTTC
TRBV25-1,TRBJ1-6,NA,16,NA,CASSEARGSYNSPLHF,TGTGCCAGCAGTGAAGCGAGGGGCAGCTATAATTCACCCCTCCACTTT
TRBV7-8,TRBJ2-3,many,18,NA,CASSLERRQGGRSDTQYF,TGTGCCAGCAGCTTAGAGCGAAGACAGGGAGGTCGGAGCGATACGCAGTATTTT
TRBV7-2,TRBJ1-2,many,15,TRBD1,CASSTGTGINYGYTF,TGTGCCAGCAGCACTGGGACAGGAATAAACTATGGCTACACCTTC
TRBV7-9,TRBJ2-1,few,15,NA,CASSPARLPPNEQFF,TGTGCCAGCAGCCCGGCGAGGCTCCCGCCAAATGAGCAGTTCTTC
TRBV12-3/TRBV12-4,TRBJ2-2,many,11,NA,CASRNTGELFF,TGTGCCAGCAGGAACACCGGGGAGCTGTTTTTT
TRBV6-2/TRBV6-3,TRBJ1-2,few,15,NA,CASKTDTLPHYGYTF,TGTGCCAGCAAAACCGACACCTTACCCCACTATGGCTACACCTTC
TRBV12-3/TRBV12-4,TRBJ1-5,once,17,TRBD1,CASSSGTGGDSNQPQHF,TGTGCCAGCAGTTCCGGGACAGGGGGGGATAGCAATCAGCCCCAGCATTTT
TRBV11-1,TRBJ2-7,few,15,NA,CASSLVLGRGYEQYF,TGTGCCAGCAGCTTAGTACTGGGACGGGGGTACGAGCAGTACTTC
TRBV12-3/TRBV12-4,TRBJ2-7,few,19,NA,CASSFEKGDTSSRYYEQYF,TGTGCCAGCAGTTTCGAAAAGGGCGACACTAGTTCCCGATACTACGAGCAGTACTTC
TRBV7-6,TRBJ2-2,few,15,TRBD1,CASREHLQGTGELFF,TGTGCCAGCAGGGAACACCTACAGGGGACCGGGGAGCTGTTTTTT
TRBV19,TRBJ2-2,NA,16,TRBD2,CASTRLAGAGTGELFF,TGTGCCAGTACCAGATTAGCGGGAGCGGGCACCGGGGAGCTGTTTTTT
TRBV7-2,TRBJ2-5,many,13,TRBD1,CASSSGTGNTQYF,TGTGCCAGCAGCTCCGGGACAGGGAATACCCAGTACTTC
TRBV15,TRBJ1-2,NA,16,NA,CATSRQGAGRGAGYTF,TGTGCCACCAGCAGACAGGGAGCGGGGCGCGGAGCCGGCTACACCTTC
TRBV29-1,TRBJ1-5,NA,12,TRBD1,CSVGDRGLPQHF,TGCAGCGTTGGGGACAGGGGTCTGCCCCAGCATTTT
TRBV7-2,TRBJ1-3,few,14,NA,CASEAAYGGNTIYF,TGTGCCTCCGAGGCGGCGTACGGTGGAAACACCATATATTTT
TRBV28,TRBJ2-5,NA,15,TRBD2,CASSSQREGGETQYF,TGTGCCAGCAGTTCCCAGCGGGAAGGTGGGGAGACCCAGTACTTC
TRBV29-1,TRBJ2-1,many,11,NA,CSLEVGNEQFF,TGCAGCCTTGAGGTGGGCAATGAGCAGTTCTTC
TRBV11-2,TRBJ1-1,NA,15,NA,CASSPQWGGGTEAFF,TGTGCCAGCAGCCCTCAGTGGGGAGGGGGCACTGAAGCTTTCTTT
TRBV10-2,TRBJ1-5,NA,13,NA,CASSESRGQPQHF,TGCGCCAGCAGTGAGTCGAGGGGCCAGCCCCAGCATTTT
TRBV2,TRBJ1-1,few,13,TRBD1,CASSSRGYTEAFF,TGTGCCAGCAGTTCCAGGGGGTATACTGAAGCTTTCTTT
TRBV27,TRBJ1-1,NA,13,NA,CASNYRAHTEAFF,TGTGCCAGCAACTACAGGGCCCACACTGAAGCTTTCTTT
TRBV5-1,TRBJ2-1,NA,14,TRBD2,CASSPLTSDGEQFF,TGCGCCAGCAGCCCCTTGACTAGCGACGGTGAGCAGTTCTTC
TRBV27,TRBJ2-3,NA,16,TRBD2,CASSLLAGSLTDTQYF,TGTGCCAGCAGTTTGCTAGCGGGGTCCTTGACAGATACGCAGTATTTT
TRBV7-2,TRBJ2-7,many,13,TRBD1,CASSRDRVREQYF,TGTGCCAGCAGCCGGGACAGGGTCCGCGAGCAGTACTTC
TRBV18,TRBJ2-7,NA,14,TRBD2,CASSDSGYSYEQYF,TGTGCCAGCTCAGATAGCGGGTATTCCTACGAGCAGTACTTC
TRBV7-3,TRBJ2-3,few,15,NA,CATSPVPGAPDTQYF,TGTGCCACCTCCCCTGTTCCGGGGGCCCCAGATACGCAGTATTTT
TRBV28,TRBJ1-1,NA,13,NA,CASSLGFLAEAFF,TGTGCCAGCAGTTTGGGGTTTTTAGCTGAAGCTTTCTTT
TRBV5-1,TRBJ2-2,NA,15,TRBD2,CASSFGLEGTGELFF,TGCGCCAGCAGCTTCGGACTAGAGGGAACCGGGGAGCTGTTTTTT